What follows are 10 T cell receptor beta chains derived from one specimen sequenced in a study of blood T cell repertoires in COVID-19. Here immunoSEQ multiplex PCR was the method, and the copy in TCRdb shows in-frame clones only, minus some. This table has roughly 400,000 clones, 70% to 90% appearing once. The sequencing sample was made of PBMCs or T cells enriched from blood (not recorded which). The receptors come from a woman aged 18-29 years who had been exposed to COVID-19.

This clone was detected only once. The CDR3 protein is CASSLEKGGPFGYTF. The CDR3 DNA reads TGTGCCAGCAGCTTAGAAAAGGGAGGGCCCTTTGGCTACACCTTC. The chain links TRBV7-3 to TRBJ1-2, with D unclear. Per germline, CDR1 SGHTA and CDR2 FQGTGA. There are 15 residues in the CDR3. V shed 2 bases and J shed 7 bases, with 17 bases lying between them. The full variable domain, rest sourced from reference TRBV7-3 and TRBJ1-2, is GAGVSQTPSNKVTEKGKYVELRCDPISGHTALYWYRQSLGQGPEFLIYFQGTGAADDSGLPNDRFFAVRPEGSVSTLKIQRTERGDSAVYLCASSLEKGGPFGYTFGSGTRLTVV.

This chain joins TRBV18 and TRBJ1-1; 8 bases are a match to TRBD1. CDR1 is KGHSH, CDR2 LQKENI, per germline. V lost 8 bases to trimming and J lost 0 bases; unmatched junction nucleotides: 8. The CDR3 is made up of 15 amino acids. The CDR3 coding sequence is TGTGCCAGCGTAGGACAGGGAGGGATGAACACTGAAGCTTTCTTT. Amino acids: CASVGQGGMNTEAFF.

CDR3 sequence reads: CASSAGTSGFGEQFF. CDR3 DNA sequence: TGTGCCAGCTCGGCTGGGACTAGCGGGTTCGGTGAGCAGTTCTTC. The V gene is TRBV18, the J gene TRBJ2-1; 12 positions agree with TRBD2. After removal of 6 bases from V and 9 bases from J, the junction contained 9 bases not matched to a gene. Per germline, CDR1 KGHSH and CDR2 LQKENI. This CDR3 comprises 15 residues.

The CDR3 loop reads CASSSTVSRGRSEQFF. The DNA of the CDR3 is TGTGCCAGCAGTTCCACGGTTAGCAGGGGAAGGTCTGAGCAGTTCTTC. This rearrangement joins TRBV28 to TRBJ2-1, with D possibly TRBD1 on 6 matching bases. The germline V gene has CDR1 MDHEN and CDR2 SYDVKM. The germline V and J ends were trimmed by 4 bases and 9 bases, with 22 bases remaining between them. The CDR3 covers 16 residues. The full variable domain, in which reference TRBV28 and TRBJ2-1 provide the parts outside the CDR3, is DVKVTQSSRYLVKRTGEKVFLECVQDMDHENMFWYRQDPGLGLRLIYFSYDVKMKEKGDIPEGYSVSREKKERFSLILESASTNQTSMYLCASSSTVSRGRSEQFFGPGTRLTVL.

This clone was recorded once. This chain links TRBV15 with TRBJ2-3, with D possibly being TRBD1 (5 bases). The CDR3 sequence is 14 residues long. Germline V gives CDR1 LNHNV, CDR2 YYDKDF (reference sequence). V was clipped by 3 bases and J by 0 bases, with 7 bases between them. The CDR3: CATSSRQSTDTQYF. The DNA of the CDR3 is TGTGCCACCAGCAGCCGACAGAGCACAGATACGCAGTATTTT.

The V and J genes are TRBV4-2 and TRBJ2-7, with 8 positions matching TRBD1. The CDR3 extends over 14 amino acids. Germline lookup yields CDR1 LGHNA and CDR2 YNFKEQ. Trimming removed 4 bases from V and 3 bases from J; junction bases left unmatched: 5. The CDR3 coding sequence is TGTGCCAGCAGCCCTTTAGGACAGGGCTACGAGCAGTACTTC. It yields the protein CASSPLGQGYEQYF.

This sequence joins TRBV25-1 and TRBJ2-3; D is perhaps TRBD1 (5 bases). Trimming removed 8 bases at V and 2 bases at J, with 17 bases between. This CDR3 comprises 15 residues. Germline CDR1 MGHDK, CDR2 SYGVNS. This chain's CDR3 is CASGVGQGFTDTQYF. As DNA, the CDR3 is TGTGCCAGCGGCGTTGGGCAGGGTTTCACAGATACGCAGTATTTT.

This clone was seen a few times. The chain carries TRBV5-1 and TRBJ2-7; 8 nucleotides agree with TRBD2. J was trimmed by 7 bases and V by 1 base; bases with no gene match: 10. CDR1 and CDR2 from the germline V gene are SGHRS and YFSETQ. The CDR3 is made up of 15 amino acids. The CDR3 loop is CASSLNSAGAKEQYF. CDR3 sequence (DNA): TGCGCCAGCAGCTTGAACTCAGCGGGAGCGAAAGAGCAGTACTTC.

This clone occurred once. The chain recombines TRBV7-9 with TRBJ1-1; D remains unclear. V lost 2 bases to trimming and J lost 8 bases, with 3 bases between them. This CDR3 comprises 10 residues. Germline V CDR1 and CDR2: SEHNR, FQNEAQ (reference sequence). In nucleotides, the CDR3 is TGTGCCAGCAGCTTATCGGAAGCTTTCTTT. Protein product: CASSLSEAFF.

The rearrangement joins TRBV7-2 to TRBJ2-1, with 8 bases fitting TRBD2. The CDR3 spans 15 residues. CDR1 is SGHTA and CDR2 is FQGNSA in the germline V gene. J was trimmed by 2 bases and V by 1 base; bases with no gene match: 1. The CDR3 DNA reads TGTGCCAGCAGCTTAGTTAGCGGGGCCTACAATGAGCAGTTCTTC. Its translation is CASSLVSGAYNEQFF.